A selection of T cell receptor beta chains follows, all from one sample in a study of long-term antiretroviral therapy in people with HIV. Data came from immunoSEQ multiplex PCR; TCRdb stores just in-frame clones and leaves some out. In the table there are about 29,000 clones, roughly 96% of which are singletons. Specimen: unsorted PBMCs, collected 5.3 years after starting antiretroviral therapy. The receptors were sampled from a man aged 25-40 years with HIV. CDR3s include the opening cysteine and the closing phenylalanine or tryptophan. Clone size, where shown, is once, few, many, or a class for clones that have expanded.

j_call clone_size v_call cdr3_aa
TRBJ2-7 NA TRBV18 CASSPYPTGTYEQYF
TRBJ2-1 NA TRBV6-1 CASSEASGSYNEQFF
TRBJ2-7 NA TRBV14 CASSQEEGHEQYF
TRBJ1-1 NA TRBV5-4 CASSLAGHTEAFF
TRBJ2-1 NA TRBV11-1 CASSRGLAGGPDEQFF
TRBJ2-2 NA TRBV6-5 CATRRGKNTGELFF
TRBJ1-5 NA TRBV6-5 CASSSGGRNRPQHF
TRBJ2-3 once TRBV5-1 CASSGTSGSIDTQYF
TRBJ1-2 NA TRBV7-2 CASSLGGANGYTF
TRBJ2-6 NA TRBV19 CASKSELITNVLTF
TRBJ2-5 once TRBV6-4 CASNSSAYQETQYF
TRBJ1-2 NA TRBV7-9 CASSGWTGGSHYGYTF
TRBJ2-1 NA TRBV27 CASSLYPLGEQFF
TRBJ1-3 NA TRBV30 CAWSVWLWAGPSGNTIYF
TRBJ2-7 NA TRBV7-3 CASSLLAGGPGAYEQYF
TRBJ2-3 NA TRBV4-1 CASSQRSTGTRQDTQYF
TRBJ1-1 NA TRBV21-1 CASSPQPEAGNTEAFF